The text below deals with one T cell receptor beta chain. These data belong to a study of blood T cell repertoires in COVID-19. Overall study: The samples span acute and convalescent COVID-19 from the United States, Italy and Spain. PBMCs, B-cell-depleted T cells, or T cells provided the cDNA or gDNA that made up the material.

Authors' methods: By means of reference gene primer amplification, nucleated cell counts were estimated. Profiled with immunoSEQ multiplex PCR; TCRdb holds only in-frame clones, not every one. From that table come the V and J calls and clone size; the DNA was used to work out D and trimming. This sample carries under 200,000 clones, around 84% of them seen once, and the ten largest clones take more than 12%. Trimming took 5 bases from V and 5 from J, leaving 15 bases between them. The CDR3 sequence is 14 residues long. Germline values: CDR1 MDHEN, CDR2 SYDVKM. During active infection, Seattle patients enrolled and were then monitored through disease.

The sample taken for sequencing was peripheral blood. The source of this sequence is an older woman with COVID-19, enrolled during active disease. V and J are TRBV28 and TRBJ1-2; possible D gene TRBD1, 6 bases. DNA for the CDR3: TGTGCCAGCAGTAGCGGACAGCCAGGTTATGGCTACACCTTC. It is translated as CASSSGQPGYGYTF.